These 21 T cell receptor beta chains originate from one sample sequenced in a study of OX40 agonist ivuxolimab in advanced cancers. This table comes from immunoSEQ multiplex PCR, and its TCRdb copy is limited to in-frame clones, with some not included. The sample records some 86,000 clones, roughly 94% being singletons. Sequenced material: CD4+ or CD8+ T cells sorted from blood, taken in a trial of the OX40 agonist ivuxolimab. Receptors originate from an adult with an advanced solid tumor such as melanoma, head and neck, liver or kidney cancer.

A single count supports this clone. The chain couples TRBV7-9 to TRBJ2-7; possible D gene TRBD1, 6 bases. The length of the CDR3 is 12 residues. The V end was cut by 6 bases, the J end by 1 base, with 7 bases between. The germline CDR1 and CDR2 sequences are SEHNR and FQNEAQ (reference sequence). In DNA form, the CDR3 reads TGTGCCAGCAGGGACAGTTCCTACGAGCAGTACTTC. Encoded protein: CASRDSSYEQYF.

The chain recombines TRBV13 with TRBJ1-1; maybe TRBD1 (6 bases). Trimming left V 8 bases short and J 6 bases short, with 10 bases between. Germline lookup yields CDR1 PRHDT and CDR2 FYEKMQ (reference sequence). The CDR3 consists of 11 residues. Here the CDR3 DNA reads TGTGCCAGCGCGGAGGGGGCTGAAGCTTTCTTT. Translation gives CASAEGAEAFF. Full variable domain (remainder filled in from reference TRBV13 and TRBJ1-1): AAGVIQSPRHLIKEKRETATLKCYPIPRHDTVYWYQQGPGQDPQFLISFYEKMQSDKGSIPDRFSAQQFSDYHSELNMSSLELGDSALYFCASAEGAEAFFGQGTRLTVV.

This chain links TRBV29-1 with TRBJ1-1; no reliable D call. Germline V gene lookup returns CDR1 SQVTM and CDR2 ANQGSEA. Deletions cut 6 bases from V and 8 bases from J, with 10 bases between. The CDR3 spans 10 residues. In DNA, the CDR3 is TGCAGCGTGCTCAGCCAAGAAGCTTTCTTT. Protein product: CSVLSQEAFF.

The chain employs TRBV6-6 and TRBJ2-7; 8 nucleotides match TRBD1. V trimming: 5 bases; J trimming: 11 bases; junction bases outside the gene matches: 11. Per the germline V gene, CDR1 is MNHNY and CDR2 is SVGAGI (reference sequence). The CDR3 covers 13 residues. CDR3 loop: CASSPDRESKEYF. Here the CDR3 DNA reads TGTGCCAGCAGTCCGGACAGGGAATCCAAAGAGTACTTC.

V is TRBV28 and J is TRBJ1-1; D is ambiguous. CDR1 MDHEN and CDR2 SYDVKM come from the germline V gene. V lost 3 bases and J lost 4, with 6 bases in between. This CDR3 is 12 amino acids long. CDR3 DNA: TGTGCCAGCAGTTTTCCGGTCACTGAAGCTTTCTTT. Protein sequence: CASSFPVTEAFF.

V is TRBV5-1 and J is TRBJ1-3; D remains unclear. V dropped 0 bases and J dropped 0 bases, with 7 bases sitting between them. The CDR3 is 15 residues long. In germline, CDR1 is SGHRS, CDR2 YFSETQ. The CDR3 sequence is CASSLEVSSGNTIYF. In DNA, the CDR3 is TGCGCCAGCAGCTTGGAGGTCAGCTCTGGAAACACCATATATTTT.

The rearrangement links TRBV19 to TRBJ1-1; weak D call: TRBD1 (5 bases). Trimming removed 6 bases from V and 1 base from J, with 9 bases in between. The CDR3 runs 13 residues. The V gene's germline CDR1 is LNHDA and CDR2 SQIVND (reference sequence). For the CDR3, the DNA is TGTGCCAGTAGGGCAGGGCAGAACACTGAAGCTTTCTTT. This gives the protein CASRAGQNTEAFF.

CDR3 DNA sequence: TGTGCCAGCAGCTTACGGGCGGGGGATCAGCCCCAGCATTTT. Translated: CASSLRAGDQPQHF. The V call is TRBV7-6, the J call TRBJ1-5; D might be TRBD1 (5 bases). Germline CDR1 SGHVS, CDR2 FNYEAQ. V lost 2 bases, J lost 5 bases, and 10 bases lay in between. The CDR3 consists of 14 residues.

V gene TRBV6-5 combines with J gene TRBJ1-1; D uncertain. The CDR3 sequence is 14 residues long. CDR1 MNHEY and CDR2 SVGAGI come from the germline V gene. Between the trimmed V and J ends, which lost 2 bases and 2 bases, there was a span of 9 bases. The CDR3 sequence is CASSYGVSNTEAFF. DNA for the CDR3: TGTGCCAGCAGTTACGGAGTAAGCAACACTGAAGCTTTCTTT.

This chain links TRBV9 with TRBJ2-2; D gene unclear. Trimming left V 2 bases short and J 0 bases short, with 11 bases between. This CDR3 is built from 16 residues. Germline V gives CDR1 SGDLS, CDR2 YYNGEE. CDR3 sequence (DNA): TGTGCCAGCAGCGTGACAAGTAACGCGAACACCGGGGAGCTGTTTTTT. Translated: CASSVTSNANTGELFF.

The rearrangement uses TRBV4-3 and TRBJ2-1, with 7 bases aligning to TRBD2. Germline values: CDR1 LGHNA, CDR2 YSLEER. J gave up 7 bases and V 3 bases, and 9 bases lay outside the gene matches. The CDR3 has 15 amino acids. In DNA form, the CDR3 reads TGCGCCAGCAGCCAGTGGCTAGCGGCCTCGAATGAGCAGTTCTTC. Protein: CASSQWLAASNEQFF.

This chain uses TRBV9 with TRBJ2-6; either TRBD1 or TRBD2 may supply D (5 bases each). Germline-derived CDR1 and CDR2 are SGDLS and YYNGEE. This CDR3 has 15 amino acids. Deletions cut 3 bases from V and 0 bases from J, with 7 bases between. The DNA of the CDR3 is TGTGCCAGCAGCGGAGGGGTCTCTGGGGCCAACGTCCTGACTTTC. Amino acids: CASSGGVSGANVLTF.

This chain joins TRBV6-5 and TRBJ1-5, with D uncertain. V lost 2 bases and J 7 bases, leaving 6 bases between the germline ends. The CDR3 totals 12 residues. Germline values: CDR1 MNHEY, CDR2 SVGAGI. CDR3 amino acids: CASSYPGQPQHF. The CDR3 coding sequence is TGTGCCAGCAGTTACCCGGGCCAGCCCCAGCATTTT.

The genes are TRBV29-1 and TRBJ2-3; D is ambiguous. Germline V gene sequence: CDR1 SQVTM, CDR2 ANQGSEA. CDR3 length: 16 amino acids. V was pared by 5 bases and J by 3 bases, with 21 bases between. CDR3 amino acids: CSVKTIEARTTDTQYF. In DNA, the CDR3 is TGCAGCGTTAAAACCATCGAGGCTCGAACTACAGATACGCAGTATTTT.

DNA for the CDR3: TGTGCCAGTAGTACACAGGGGGCTTCGGGCGAGCAGTACTTC. This sequence encodes CASSTQGASGEQYF. The V call is TRBV19, the J call TRBJ2-7, with 9 bases lining up with TRBD1. This CDR3 has 14 residues. Germline assignment: CDR1 LNHDA and CDR2 SQIVND (reference sequence). V dropped 4 bases and J dropped 6; count of bases not matched to a gene: 7.

V and J are TRBV9 and TRBJ2-4; D is perhaps TRBD2 (5 bases). This CDR3 has 13 amino acids. Germline V CDR1 and CDR2: SGDLS, YYNGEE. V was shortened by 0 bases and J by 9 bases, with 10 bases between the two germline ends. The CDR3 DNA is TGTGCCAGCAGCGTAGAGGCGCGGGCCATTCAGTACTTC. Translated, it gives CASSVEARAIQYF.

The chain carries TRBV5-6 and TRBJ2-5, with 9 positions matching TRBD2. TRBJ2-7 matches the DNA end more closely, so the J call is doubtful. Per the germline V gene, CDR1 is SGHDT and CDR2 is YYEEEE. The CDR3 totals 15 residues. The CDR3 nucleotides are TGTGCCAGCAGCTTACCGACTAGCGGATACTACGAGCAGTACTTC. It translates to CASSLPTSGYYEQYF.

This chain joins TRBV6-5 and TRBJ1-4; D ambiguous. Trimming left V 5 bases short and J 3 bases short, with 13 bases between. CDR3 length equals 15 residues. Germline V gene lookup returns CDR1 MNHEY and CDR2 SVGAGI. This CDR3 is CASSKGWRANEKLFF. CDR3 DNA: TGTGCCAGCAGTAAAGGGTGGCGGGCTAATGAAAAACTGTTTTTT.

The CDR3 here is CATSRGREMSYGYTF. The DNA of the CDR3 is TGTGCCACCAGCCGCGGCAGGGAGATGAGCTATGGCTACACCTTC. This chain connects TRBV15 to TRBJ1-2, with D possibly being TRBD1 (5 bases). The CDR3 sequence is 15 residues long. CDR1 is LNHNV and CDR2 is YYDKDF in the germline V gene (reference sequence). V was shortened by 5 bases and J by 4 bases, with 17 bases between the two germline ends.

The chain couples TRBV28 to TRBJ2-2; 11 nucleotides align to TRBD2. The junction had 2 bases not matched to a gene; V was cut back by 3 bases and J by 5 bases. The CDR3 has 15 amino acids. CDR1 is MDHEN and CDR2 is SYDVKM in the germline V gene. The CDR3 nucleotides read TGTGCCAGCAGTTTCCTAGCGGGGGGAACCGGGGAGCTGTTTTTT. Amino acid sequence: CASSFLAGGTGELFF.

V usage is TRBV28 and J usage is TRBJ2-3; D uncertain. Germline CDR1 reads MDHEN; CDR2 reads SYDVKM. The CDR3 runs 14 residues. Trimming removed 2 bases from V and 2 bases from J, with 8 bases in between. The CDR3 bases are TGTGCCAGCAGTTTAGGGCAGTTCACAGATACGCAGTATTTT. It is translated as CASSLGQFTDTQYF. Looking up the rest from reference TRBV28 and TRBJ2-3 gives the full variable domain: DVKVTQSSRYLVKRTGEKVFLECVQDMDHENMFWYRQDPGLGLRLIYFSYDVKMKEKGDIPEGYSVSREKKERFSLILESASTNQTSMYLCASSLGQFTDTQYFGPGTRLTVL.